This T cell receptor beta chain is drawn from a study of early T cells in non-severe SARS-CoV-2 infection. Overall study: Chains were unpaired, as sequencing was done on bulk RNA from unsorted whole blood.

Each CDR3 protein gets one entry after TCRdb re-called the 5' RACE reads with MiXCR. The table lists 50,000 to 85,000 distinct CDR3 sequences, around 9% of them singletons. Many counts were recorded for this clonotype. What it binds is unknown. Trimming took 3 bases from V and 6 from J; bases not matched to a gene: 2. CDR3 length: 15 amino acids. Study conclusions and caveats: Comparison of clonotypes with VDJdb favored anti-spike CD8 responses while missing private and CD4 specificities.

This receptor was obtained from an adult who was a healthcare worker with PCR-confirmed SARS-CoV-2 infection or an uninfected control (not recorded which). V gene TRBV12-3 or TRBV12-4 combines with J gene TRBJ2-2, with 12 bases fitting TRBD2. The sequencing sample was made of whole blood. CDR3 loop: CASSLGLAGPGELFF. The CDR3 nucleotides are TGTGCCAGCAGTTTGGGACTAGCGGGTCCCGGGGAGCTGTTTTTT.